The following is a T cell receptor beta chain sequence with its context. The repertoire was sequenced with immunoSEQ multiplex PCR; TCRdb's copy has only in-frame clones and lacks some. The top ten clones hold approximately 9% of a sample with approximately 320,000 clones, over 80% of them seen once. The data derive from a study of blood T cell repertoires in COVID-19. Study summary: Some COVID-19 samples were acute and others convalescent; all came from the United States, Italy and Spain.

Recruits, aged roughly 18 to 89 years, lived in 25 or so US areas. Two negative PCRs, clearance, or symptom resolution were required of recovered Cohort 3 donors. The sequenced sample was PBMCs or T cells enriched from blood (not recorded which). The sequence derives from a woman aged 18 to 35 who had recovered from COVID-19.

The CDR3 sequence: CASSRDSVHEQYF. The CDR3 DNA sequence: TGTGCCAGCAGCCGGGACAGTGTCCACGAGCAGTACTTC. The chain couples TRBV7-9 to TRBJ2-7, with 7 nucleotides matching TRBD1. The CDR3 covers 13 residues. Germline trimming cut 5 bases from V and 5 bases from J; bases unmatched to any gene: 6. Per germline, CDR1 SEHNR and CDR2 FQNEAQ (reference sequence).